Below, one T cell receptor beta chain is given with its context. No antigen is known for it. Base qualities are missing; no much larger clone stands one base away. The CDR3 regions of human TCRbeta chains were analyzed by immunosequencing. The source study handled its data this way. Repertoire TCRs were matched against a reference library of SARS-CoV-2-specific TCRs generated with the MIRA antigen-specificity platform. Breadth was defined as the fraction of unique TCRs that were SARS-CoV-2-associated, and depth was defined as the fraction of total T cells that were SARS-CoV-2-associated. Using the MIRA data, each spike-specific TCR was assigned both to the spike region to which the TCR was reactive and to a CD4 or CD8 class. Log10-transformed breadth and depth values were compared by one-way ANOVA with Sidak's multiple comparisons tests. The clones in this table, taken by TCRdb from immuneACCESS, are in-frame only. Not every clone is retained; where verified, under half of the shortfall comes from an unresolved V gene, and the cause of the rest is unknown. V and J calls and clone size are given by that table; D and trimming were obtained from the DNA. Present in this sample are 120,000 or so clones, 65% to 90% of which were seen just once. The top ten constitute about 28% of the sample.

Trimmed from V: 5 bases; trimmed from J: 1 base; junction bases lacking a gene match: 6. The germline V gene specifies SGHNT as CDR1 and YENEEA as CDR2. From its cysteine to its phenylalanine, the CDR3 spans 16 amino acids. The CDR3 DNA has 48 bases and is translated from base 1. The intended sense of this specimen's time point label: about 28 days (+/-7) after the second vaccine dose. AZD1222 recipients with second doses at about 4 weeks or about 12 weeks were pooled, because spike-specific TCR depth and breadth did not differ between schedules. Vaccinee samples were obtained from the UK trials COV001 and COV002, which included a single-blind randomized controlled phase 2/3 trial of AZD1222 (ChAdOx1 nCoV-19) in healthy adults. For TCRbeta chain sequencing, PBMC samples were collected from trial participants at day 0 and at day 28 after the second dose. The source of the sample is a study of T cell responses to AZD1222 COVID-19 vaccine (TCRdb year 2021). For context, the study as a whole: A total of just over 230 trial participants underwent TCR sequencing, of whom some 210 received two doses of AZD1222 and about 26 received two doses of the MenACWY control vaccine. Trial participants were enrolled by age into 18-55, 56-69 and 70-plus year subgroups, with roughly 160, 29 and 62 TCR-sequenced participants respectively. Study-level results and caveats: Spike-specific TCR breadth and depth rose significantly after two AZD1222 doses compared with day 0 and with MenACWY recipients. Reportedly, almost half of the unique spike-specific TCRs recognized epitopes lying outside the regions that are mutated in the B.1.351 and B.1.1.7 variants. In the small 56-69-year group, the increase in depth fell short of significance, most likely because of low power. The whole spike protein was spanned by vaccine-associated CD4 TCRs, and dominant responses were seen in regions 160-218 and 743-854. Participants were mostly white British, with more females than males. The authors suggested clonal diversity may have been underestimated. Conclusions about previously exposed vaccinees were limited because only a handful of AZD1222 recipients were SARS-CoV-2 seropositive at baseline. No day 14 peak-response samples were available, so repertoires were characterized only after the peak T cell response.

The sequences come from peripheral blood, collected 28 days after the second AZD1222 dose. The V and J segments used are TRBV11-3 and TRBJ1-1, with 11 junctional bases fitting TRBD1. The receptor was isolated from an adult who received the AZD1222 COVID-19 vaccine. The CDR3 amino acid sequence is: CASSLGQGASNTEAFF. The nucleotide sequence is given as TGTGCCAGCAGCCTCGGACAGGGGGCTTCGAACACTGAAGCTTTCTTT.